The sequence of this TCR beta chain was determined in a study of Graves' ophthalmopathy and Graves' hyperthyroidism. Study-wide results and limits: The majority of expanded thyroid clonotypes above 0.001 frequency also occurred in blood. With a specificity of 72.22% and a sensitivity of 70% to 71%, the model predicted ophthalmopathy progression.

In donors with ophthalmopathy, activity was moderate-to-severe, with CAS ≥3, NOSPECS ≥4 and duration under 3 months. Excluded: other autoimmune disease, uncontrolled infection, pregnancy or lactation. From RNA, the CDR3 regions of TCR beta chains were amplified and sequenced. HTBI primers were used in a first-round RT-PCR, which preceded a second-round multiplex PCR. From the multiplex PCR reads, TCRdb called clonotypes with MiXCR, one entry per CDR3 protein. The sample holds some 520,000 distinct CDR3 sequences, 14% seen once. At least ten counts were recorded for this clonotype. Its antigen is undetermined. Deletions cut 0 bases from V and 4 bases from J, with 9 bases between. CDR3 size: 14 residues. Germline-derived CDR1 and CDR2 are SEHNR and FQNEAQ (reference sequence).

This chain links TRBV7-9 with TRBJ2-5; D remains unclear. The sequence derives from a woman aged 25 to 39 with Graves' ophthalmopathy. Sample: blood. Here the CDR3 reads CASSLALGLETQYF. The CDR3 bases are TGTGCCAGCAGCTTAGCGCTGGGGTTAGAGACCCAGTACTTC.